This record covers a single TCR beta chain. Its matching antigen is unknown. The record originates from a study of cytomegalovirus exposure and HLA in healthy donors. Study-level findings and limits: The investigators catalogued about 170 TCR beta chains as cytomegalovirus-associated. Specificity for CMV antigens was confirmed in vitro for three of the CMV-associated chains.

Only in-frame clones appear in the TCRdb table, and some are missing; sequencing was by immunoSEQ multiplex PCR. The table lists 100,000 or so clones, less than 85% of them singletons. The CDR3 spans 19 residues. The germline V gene encodes CDR1 ENHRY and CDR2 SYGVKD. V lost 6 bases, J lost 4 bases, and 15 bases stayed unmatched. The approximately 120-subject validation cohort, separate from the approximately 670-subject first cohort, included the donors. V usage is TRBV10-3 and J usage is TRBJ2-2; 12 positions match TRBD1. Sequencing input: PBMCs. The TCR comes from a man aged 18 to 30 in good health and CMV-seropositive. For the CDR3, the DNA is TGTGCCATCAGGAAAGGATTACCGGGACAGGGGGCGAGCACCGGGGAGCTGTTTTTT. It specifies CAIRKGLPGQGASTGELFF.